The 30 T cell receptor beta chains below were found in one sample sequenced in a study of T cells in Graves' hyperthyroidism and ophthalmopathy. Researchers amplified the TCR beta CDR3 regions from RNA transcripts. The TCR CDR3 first-round RT-PCR relied on the HTBI primer set. TCRdb redid the calling of the multiplex PCR reads with MiXCR, one entry per CDR3 protein. Of about 560,000 distinct CDR3 sequences listed, over 15% were seen once; the top ten hold approximately 20%. Sequencing was carried out using blood. These receptors were obtained from a woman aged 18-30 years with Graves' hyperthyroidism.

This clonotype was counted many times. The chain employs TRBV3-1 and TRBJ1-1; a possible D gene is TRBD1 (5 bases). V was pared by 3 bases and J by 2 bases, with 16 bases between. Per the germline V gene, CDR1 is LGHDT and CDR2 is YNNKEL (reference sequence). This CDR3 has 16 amino acids. The CDR3, as DNA: TGTGCCAGCAGCCATGGGGCCGGGGTCCTTAACACTGAAGCTTTCTTT. Protein: CASSHGAGVLNTEAFF.

This clonotype has only a few counts. The chain recombines TRBV28 with TRBJ1-5; D is possibly TRBD1 (5 bases). Germline V lookup: CDR1 MDHEN, CDR2 SYDVKM. The CDR3 length is 14 residues. The V end lost 8 bases, the J end lost 3 bases, and 14 bases lay between the germline ends. The CDR3 DNA reads as TGTGCCAGCTCCTTGGGGGGAACCAATCAGCCCCAGCATTTT. Translated: CASSLGGTNQPQHF.

This clonotype was seen many times. The genes are TRBV19 and TRBJ2-2; 9 bases line up with TRBD1. The CDR3 has 17 residues. Germline V gene data show CDR1 as LNHDA and CDR2 as SQIVND (reference sequence). J gave up 5 bases and V 5 bases, and 12 bases lay outside the gene matches. Written as DNA, the CDR3 is TGTGCCAGTAGTCCGGGACAGGGCAGGACGGGGACCGGGGAGCTGTTTTTT. Protein product: CASSPGQGRTGTGELFF. The full variable domain, with the rest looked up from reference TRBV19 and TRBJ2-2, is DGGITQSPKYLFRKEGQNVTLSCEQNLNHDAMYWYRQDPGQGLRLIYYSQIVNDFQKGDIAEGYSVSREKKESFPLTVTSAQKNPTAFYLCASSPGQGRTGTGELFFGEGSRLTVL.

This clonotype was seen many times. J is TRBJ2-3 and V is TRBV20-1; D is undetermined. Germline V CDR1 and CDR2: DFQATT, SNEGSKA (reference sequence). CDR3 length equals 14 residues. The V and J ends lost 6 bases and 3 bases respectively, with 16 bases between them. The CDR3 region is CSASPPSRTDTQYF. The CDR3, as DNA: TGCAGTGCAAGCCCCCCCTCCCGGACAGATACGCAGTATTTT.

The chain uses TRBV27 and TRBJ2-1; D gene ambiguous. The germline V gene encodes CDR1 MNHEY and CDR2 SMNVEV (reference sequence). Trimming took off 2 bases at V and 2 bases at J, with 10 bases between the two ends. This CDR3 spans 15 amino acids. The CDR3 sequence is CASSLVGSAYNEQFF. CDR3 bases: TGTGCCAGCAGTTTAGTGGGATCCGCCTACAATGAGCAGTTCTTC.

In its sample, this clonotype was seen many times. The DNA of the CDR3 is TGTGCCAGCAGCTTAGGGCAAGGGGGTCACAATGAGCAGTTCTTC. Encoded protein: CASSLGQGGHNEQFF. The V and J genes are TRBV11-3 and TRBJ2-1, with a tentative D call TRBD1 (6 bases). With 1 base removed from V and 5 bases from J, the gap between germline ends came to 12 bases. CDR1 and CDR2 from the germline V gene are SGHNT and YENEEA. This CDR3 region has 15 residues. Together with reference TRBV11-3 and TRBJ2-1, the CDR3 gives the full variable domain: EAGVVQSPRYKIIEKKQPVAFWCNPISGHNTLYWYLQNLGQGPELLIRYENEEAVDDSQLPKDRFSAERLKGVDSTLKIQPAELGDSAVYLCASSLGQGGHNEQFFGPGTRLTVL.

This clonotype showed up many times. The CDR3 DNA follows: TGTGCCAGCAGCCCAAGTGACACATCCACCTATAATTCACCCCTCCACTTT. Protein: CASSPSDTSTYNSPLHF. The rearrangement uses TRBV7-9 and TRBJ1-6; no clear D gene. Germline V gene lookup returns CDR1 SEHNR and CDR2 FQNEAQ (reference sequence). Trimming pared 5 bases from V and 2 bases from J, leaving 16 bases between. This CDR3 is built from 17 residues.

This clonotype was recorded at least ten times. V usage is TRBV20-1 and J usage is TRBJ2-1; the match to TRBD2 covers 11 bases. J was trimmed by 5 bases and V by 2 bases; bases with no gene match: 5. The CDR3 runs 15 residues. CDR1 is DFQATT, CDR2 SNEGSKA, per germline (reference sequence). This CDR3 is CSARRVAGGNNEQFF. CDR3 coding DNA: TGCAGTGCTAGAAGGGTAGCGGGAGGGAACAATGAGCAGTTCTTC.

This clonotype was recorded at least ten times. The J gene is TRBJ2-3, the V gene TRBV18, with D uncertain. CDR1 and CDR2 (germline): KGHSH, LQKENI. CDR3 length equals 12 residues. V was clipped by 1 base and J by 3 bases, with 2 bases between them. The CDR3 sequence: CASSPRTDTQYF. The CDR3 DNA sequence: TGTGCCAGCTCACCACGGACAGATACGCAGTATTTT.

This clonotype was recorded many times. The chain employs TRBV5-1 and TRBJ2-1; no clear D gene. Germline lookup yields CDR1 SGHRS and CDR2 YFSETQ. This CDR3 has 11 residues. V lost 7 bases and J lost 4, with 6 bases in between. CDR3 DNA: TGCGCCAGCGCTGATTACAATGAGCAGTTCTTC. Its translation is CASADYNEQFF. The full variable domain, its missing parts supplied by reference TRBV5-1 and TRBJ2-1, is KAGVTQTPRYLIKTRGQQVTLSCSPISGHRSVSWYQQTPGQGLQFLFEYFSETQRNKGNFPGRFSGRQFSNSRSEMNVSTLELGDSALYLCASADYNEQFFGPGTRLTVL.

CDR3 nucleotide sequence: TGCGCCAGCAGCCAGACACTACTGGGGGGCGCAGGCGCGTATGGCTACACCTTC. Translation: CASSQTLLGGAGAYGYTF. The chain combines TRBV4-3 with TRBJ1-2; D possibly corresponds to TRBD1 (6 bases). The germline V gene has CDR1 LGHNA and CDR2 YSLEER. Trimming shortened V by 3 bases and J by 5 bases, and 25 bases separated the two germline ends. The CDR3 runs 18 residues.

In this sample, this clonotype turned up a few times. V gene TRBV6-2 or TRBV6-3 combines with J gene TRBJ2-7, with D unresolved. The V end was cut by 0 bases, the J end by 2 bases, with 17 bases between. Per the germline V gene, CDR1 is MNHEY and CDR2 is SVGEGT. The CDR3 is made up of 17 amino acids. The CDR3 nucleotides are TGTGCCAGCAGTTACTCCGGGCCCCTCGGGCACCCCTACGAGCAGTACTTC. This gives the protein CASSYSGPLGHPYEQYF.

The genes are TRBV9 and TRBJ2-1, with TRBD2 identical over 7 bases. The length of the CDR3 is 15 residues. Germline V CDR1 and CDR2: SGDLS, YYNGEE. V trimming: 3 bases; J trimming: 0 bases; junction bases outside the gene matches: 3. The CDR3 nucleotides read TGTGCCAGCAGCGCCCTAGCGGCCTCCTACAATGAGCAGTTCTTC. It specifies CASSALAASYNEQFF.

The chain combines TRBV5-1 with TRBJ2-1; unclear D gene. The CDR3 has 14 amino acids. Looked up from germline, CDR1 is SGHRS and CDR2 is YFSETQ. V gave up 6 bases and J gave up 2 bases, with 12 bases separating them. For the CDR3, the DNA is TGCGCCAGCAAAGTGTCTTCAACCTACAATGAGCAGTTCTTC. Its translation is CASKVSSTYNEQFF. Based on the CDR3 plus reference TRBV5-1 and TRBJ2-1, the full variable domain is KAGVTQTPRYLIKTRGQQVTLSCSPISGHRSVSWYQQTPGQGLQFLFEYFSETQRNKGNFPGRFSGRQFSNSRSEMNVSTLELGDSALYLCASKVSSTYNEQFFGPGTRLTVL.

This clonotype was found a few times. The rearrangement uses TRBV6-8 and TRBJ2-1, with D possibly TRBD1 on 5 matching bases. The ends were cut back, 6 bases at V and 8 bases at J, with 14 bases in the middle. The CDR3 is 13 amino acids. Germline V gene lookup returns CDR1 MNHGY and CDR2 SAAAGT. CDR3 DNA: TGTGCCAGCAGCAGCAGTAGGGGCGATGAGCAGTTCTTC. It translates to CASSSSRGDEQFF.

This rearrangement joins TRBV12-3 or TRBV12-4 to TRBJ1-2; tentatively, D is TRBD1 (6 bases). The CDR3 is 16 residues long. Between the trimmed V and J ends, which lost 2 bases and 0 bases, there was a span of 13 bases. CDR3 coding DNA: TGTGCCAGCAGTTTAAGGGGGGGTACACCTAACTATGGCTACACCTTC. It encodes CASSLRGGTPNYGYTF.

Worth noting for this clonotype: A much larger clonotype is one base distant, so this may be a read error. The rearrangement links TRBV7-9 to TRBJ2-7; 9 nucleotides line up with TRBD2. With V trimmed by 1 base and J by 4 bases, 8 bases remained unmatched. The germline V gene encodes CDR1 SEHNR and CDR2 FQNEAQ (reference sequence). CDR3 length equals 16 residues. The CDR3 reads CASSLVGLAKGYEQYF. CDR3 bases: TGTGCCAGCAGCTTAGTCGGACTAGCGAAAGGGTACGAGCAGTACTTC. Filled out from reference TRBV7-9 and TRBJ2-7, the complete variable domain reads DTGVSQNPRHKITKRGQNVTFRCDPISEHNRLYWYRQTLGQGPEFLTYFQNEAQLEKSRLLSDRFSAERPKGSFSTLEIQRTEQGDSAMYLCASSLVGLAKGYEQYFGPGTRLTVT.

Ten or more counts support this clonotype. V is TRBV2 and J is TRBJ2-3; 11 bases line up with TRBD2. Germline-derived CDR1 and CDR2 are SNHLY and FYNNEI. J lost 3 bases, V lost 10 bases, and 9 bases had no gene match. CDR3 size: 15 residues. Written as DNA, the CDR3 is TGTGCCAACCGGGGGTCTAGCGGGGGGACAGATACGCAGTATTTT. Its translation is CANRGSSGGTDTQYF.

Regarding this clonotype: This may come from a read error, since a much larger clone is one base off. The CDR3 DNA is TGCGCCAGCAGTGTTCTAGCGGGAGTGTATACCGGGGAGCTGTTTTTT. Its translation: CASSVLAGVYTGELFF. The chain combines TRBV10-1 with TRBJ2-2; 10 nucleotides align to TRBD2. The CDR3 is 16 residues long. Germline trimming cut 4 bases from V and 5 bases from J; bases unmatched to any gene: 7. Germline V gene lookup returns CDR1 WNHNN and CDR2 SYGVQD (reference sequence).

This clonotype was seen repeatedly, ten times or more. The V call is TRBV7-2, the J call TRBJ1-4; 7 bases fit TRBD1. V shed 5 bases and J 4 bases; nucleotides not matched to a gene: 4. In germline, CDR1 is SGHTA, CDR2 FQGNSA. The CDR3 has 14 residues. The CDR3 sequence: CASSLGQDNEKLFF. In nucleotides, the CDR3 is TGTGCCAGCAGCCTCGGACAGGATAATGAAAAACTGTTTTTT. Based on the CDR3 plus reference TRBV7-2 and TRBJ1-4, the full variable domain is GAGVSQSPSNKVTEKGKDVELRCDPISGHTALYWYRQSLGQGLEFLIYFQGNSAPDKSGLPSDRFSAERTGGSVSTLTIQRTQQEDSAVYLCASSLGQDNEKLFFGSGTQLSVL.

This clonotype was observed at least ten times. J is TRBJ1-4 and V is TRBV20-1, with D hard to call. This CDR3 is built from 12 residues. Trimming took off 7 bases at V and 8 bases at J, with 14 bases between the two ends. CDR1 and CDR2 from the germline V gene are DFQATT and SNEGSKA (reference sequence). As DNA, the CDR3 is TGCAGTGTCACTGGTCCCTCGGAAAAACTGTTTTTT. Translated, it gives CSVTGPSEKLFF.

At least ten counts were recorded for this clonotype. This sequence joins TRBV12-3 or TRBV12-4 and TRBJ2-5; no clear D. Trimming took 5 bases from V and 4 from J, leaving 8 bases between them. The CDR3 sequence is 12 residues long. CDR3 residues: CASSPHGETQYF. CDR3 bases: TGTGCCAGCAGTCCCCATGGAGAGACCCAGTACTTC.

Ten or more counts support this clonotype. The chain is built from TRBV6-2 or TRBV6-3 and TRBJ1-1; D gene unclear. Germline V gene lookup returns CDR1 MNHEY and CDR2 SVGEGT. CDR3 length: 14 amino acids. Trimming removed 7 bases from V and 1 base from J, with 13 bases in between. The CDR3 protein is CASNKNFENTEAFF. The CDR3 nucleotides read TGTGCCAGCAACAAGAATTTTGAGAACACTGAAGCTTTCTTT.

The chain recombines TRBV11-1 with TRBJ2-2, with 15 bases lining up with TRBD2. J was trimmed by 3 bases and V by 6 bases; bases with no gene match: 8. Germline-derived CDR1 and CDR2 are SGHAT and FQDESV (reference sequence). The length of the CDR3 is 18 residues. Here the CDR3 reads CASSKGLAGGWYTGELFF. CDR3 DNA sequence: TGTGCCAGCAGTAAGGGACTAGCGGGAGGCTGGTACACCGGGGAGCTGTTTTTT.

This clonotype was seen many times. The rearrangement links TRBV6-1 to TRBJ2-2, with TRBD2 matching 9 bases. The J segment lost 3 bases and the V segment lost 6 bases, leaving 11 bases of the junction unmatched. CDR1 and CDR2 from the germline V gene are MNHNS and SASEGT. The CDR3 contains 17 residues. CDR3 sequence (DNA): TGTGCCAGCAGGTCGCCTAGGACTAGCGTTGACACCGGGGAGCTGTTTTTT. This translates into CASRSPRTSVDTGELFF.

This clonotype was picked up many times. This chain links TRBV12-3 or TRBV12-4 with TRBJ1-5; TRBD1 is a possible D gene (5 bases). The CDR3 is made up of 16 amino acids. Trimming removed 3 bases from V and 2 bases from J, with 14 bases in between. CDR3 in DNA: TGTGCCAGCAGTTTCTGGGACTTTAGAGGCAATCAGCCCCAGCATTTT. It encodes CASSFWDFRGNQPQHF.

The sample holds many counts of this clonotype. This sequence joins TRBV7-2 and TRBJ1-1; TRBD1 matches at 7 bases. Trimming cost V 1 base and J 4 bases; bases outside gene matches: 6. CDR1 is SGHTA, CDR2 FQGNSA, per germline. The CDR3 contains 15 residues. CDR3 residues: CASSLGWDRTTEAFF. CDR3 nucleotides: TGTGCCAGCAGCTTAGGCTGGGACAGAACCACTGAAGCTTTCTTT.

This clonotype has just a few counts. The CDR3 region is CASSVGGDLQETQYF. CDR3 sequence (DNA): TGTGCCAGCAGCGTGGGGGGGGACCTCCAAGAGACCCAGTACTTC. V is TRBV9 and J is TRBJ2-5; 7 nucleotides agree with TRBD2. From germline, CDR1 is SGDLS and CDR2 YYNGEE. The V segment lost 2 bases and the J segment 1 base; nucleotides outside the gene matches: 5. The length of the CDR3 is 15 residues.

This clonotype occurred a few times. The chain is built from TRBV7-9 and TRBJ2-5; perhaps TRBD1 as D (6 bases). The CDR3 length is 18 residues. Trimming took 5 bases from V and 1 from J, leaving 23 bases between them. The V gene's germline CDR1 is SEHNR and CDR2 FQNEAQ (reference sequence). CDR3 sequence: CASSARLVLTGSQETQYF. The CDR3 DNA sequence: TGTGCCAGCAGCGCCCGGCTGGTTCTTACAGGGAGCCAAGAGACCCAGTACTTC.

This clonotype was seen at least ten times. V usage is TRBV28 and J usage is TRBJ1-1, with a possible D match to TRBD1 (5 bases). CDR1 and CDR2 (germline): MDHEN, SYDVKM. The V end lost 3 bases, the J end lost 1 base, and 12 bases lay between the germline ends. The length of the CDR3 is 15 residues. The DNA of the CDR3 is TGTGCCAGCAGTTTTCCCGACAGAGGGAACACTGAAGCTTTCTTT. Translation gives CASSFPDRGNTEAFF.